The 15 T cell receptor beta chains below were found in one sample sequenced in a study of shared T cell receptors in the human thymus. Libraries were prepared by immunoSEQ multiplex PCR; TCRdb keeps only in-frame clonotypes and omits some of them. The sample has hundreds of thousands of clones, 70% to 90% seen once; the top ten hold roughly 0.01%. The sample was also linked to a second study, of human thymus T cells.

Sequencing was done on a sample of thymocytes. The receptors stem from a girl under two years old with a congenital heart defect.

This chain connects TRBV19 to TRBJ1-1; perhaps TRBD1 as D (5 bases). The CDR3 has 16 residues. The germline V and J ends were trimmed by 7 bases and 4 bases, with 22 bases remaining between them. CDR1 is LNHDA and CDR2 is SQIVND in the germline V gene (reference sequence). The CDR3 DNA is TGTGCCAGTAAGTCAGCCACCGGGGGAGGACGCACTGAAGCTTTCTTT. Its protein is CASKSATGGGRTEAFF.

V is TRBV6-5 and J is TRBJ1-2; weak D call: TRBD1 (5 bases). V lost 5 bases and J lost 4, with 14 bases in between. Germline CDR1 is MNHEY and CDR2 is SVGAGI. CDR3 length: 14 amino acids. The CDR3 reads CASSEEKTVYGYTF. The CDR3 DNA follows: TGTGCCAGCAGTGAGGAAAAGACAGTCTATGGCTACACCTTC.

The rearrangement joins TRBV7-2 to TRBJ1-1; maybe TRBD1 (5 bases). CDR1 and CDR2 from the germline V gene are SGHTA and FQGNSA. This CDR3 is 15 amino acids long. The V end lost 2 bases, the J end lost 1 base, and 11 bases lay between the germline ends. CDR3 in amino acids: CASSLIATENTEAFF. The CDR3 DNA is TGTGCCAGCAGCTTAATCGCGACAGAGAACACTGAAGCTTTCTTT.

The CDR3 region has the DNA TGTGCCATCAGTGAGTCCCCGGGACAGGGGGTATACGAGCAGTACTTC. Protein sequence: CAISESPGQGVYEQYF. The chain recombines TRBV10-3 with TRBJ2-7, with TRBD1 matching over 11 bases. V lost 0 bases, J lost 4 bases, and 5 bases stayed unmatched. CDR1 and CDR2 from the germline V gene are ENHRY and SYGVKD. The CDR3 covers 16 residues.

This clone was detected only a few times. V usage is TRBV7-6 and J usage is TRBJ1-1; TRBD1 might be the D (6 bases). Trimming shortened V by 0 bases and J by 0 bases, and 11 bases separated the two germline ends. The germline CDR1 and CDR2 sequences are SGHVS and FNYEAQ. CDR3 size: 16 residues. CDR3 bases: TGTGCCAGCAGCTTAGCACAGGGCGGTCTGAACACTGAAGCTTTCTTT. Encoded protein: CASSLAQGGLNTEAFF.

The genes are TRBV2 and TRBJ1-2; possible D gene TRBD1, 5 bases. CDR1 SNHLY and CDR2 FYNNEI come from the germline V gene. V lost 7 bases to trimming and J lost 3 bases, with 18 bases between them. The CDR3 runs 15 residues. The CDR3 is CASTQPERGDYGYTF. The CDR3, as DNA: TGTGCCAGCACCCAACCGGAACGGGGGGACTATGGCTACACCTTC.

V and J are TRBV10-3 and TRBJ2-7; the match to TRBD2 covers 11 bases. The CDR3 is 15 amino acids. The germline V gene has CDR1 ENHRY and CDR2 SYGVKD. V lost 6 bases to trimming and J lost 1 base; unmatched junction nucleotides: 5. The CDR3 reads CAISGSGGASYEQYF. Written as DNA, the CDR3 is TGTGCCATCAGCGGTAGCGGGGGGGCTTCCTACGAGCAGTACTTC.

For the CDR3, the DNA is TGTGCCACTAACAGGACAGGGTCGGAAGATACGCAGTATTTT. It yields the protein CATNRTGSEDTQYF. The chain joins TRBV15 to TRBJ2-3; 8 bases fit TRBD1. The junction had 10 bases not matched to a gene; V was cut back by 9 bases and J by 5 bases. Germline V gene data show CDR1 as LNHNV and CDR2 as YYDKDF (reference sequence). The length of the CDR3 is 14 residues.

The chain combines TRBV14 with TRBJ1-6; possible D gene TRBD1, 6 bases. V dropped 5 bases and J dropped 6 bases, with 26 bases sitting between them. This CDR3 contains 19 residues. Germline V CDR1 and CDR2: SGHDN, FVKESK. The CDR3 protein is CASSENRSRQAQVNSPLHF. The CDR3 DNA reads TGTGCCAGCAGCGAAAACCGAAGCCGACAGGCCCAGGTTAATTCACCCCTCCACTTT.

This sequence joins TRBV2 and TRBJ1-1, with unresolved D. V was cut by 9 bases and J by 1 base, with 12 bases left in between. Germline CDR1 reads SNHLY; CDR2 reads FYNNEI. This CDR3 has 13 residues. The CDR3 DNA sequence: TGTGCCAGAAGCGGGTCTGGGAACACTGAAGCTTTCTTT. Its protein is CARSGSGNTEAFF.

The chain uses TRBV6-1 and TRBJ1-2, with D tentatively TRBD1 (5 bases). With 0 bases removed from V and 0 bases from J, the gap between germline ends came to 11 bases. The CDR3 has 16 amino acids. Looked up from germline, CDR1 is MNHNS and CDR2 is SASEGT. In DNA, the CDR3 is TGTGCCAGCAGTGAAGCTCACAGGTCGGCTAACTATGGCTACACCTTC. Amino acids: CASSEAHRSANYGYTF.

This rearrangement joins TRBV5-4 to TRBJ1-2; 10 nucleotides match TRBD1. J was trimmed by 8 bases and V by 3 bases; bases with no gene match: 7. Germline V CDR1 and CDR2: SGHNT, YYREEE (reference sequence). The CDR3 is made up of 14 amino acids. In DNA form, the CDR3 reads TGTGCCAGCAGCTCGACAGGGGGCGCGTCCGGCTACACCTTC. This translates into CASSSTGGASGYTF. Complete variable domain (other parts from reference TRBV5-4 and TRBJ1-2): ETGVTQSPTHLIKTRGQQVTLRCSSQSGHNTVSWYQQALGQGPQFIFQYYREEENGRGNFPPRFSGLQFPNYSSELNVNALELDDSALYLCASSSTGGASGYTFGSGTRLTVV.

This clone was found a few times. The J gene is TRBJ2-3, the V gene TRBV7-9; 7 bases are shared with TRBD2. The CDR3 totals 18 residues. Germline CDR1 and CDR2: SEHNR and FQNEAQ (reference sequence). Losses at the gene ends were 5 bases for V and 2 bases for J; bases not matched to a gene: 16. The CDR3 nucleotides are TGTGCCAGCAGCCAACCACACGTCGAAGCGGGGTCCACAGATACGCAGTATTTT. Translated: CASSQPHVEAGSTDTQYF.

The chain links TRBV5-1 to TRBJ2-7; D is possibly TRBD1 (6 bases). The CDR3 has 14 residues. V gave up 0 bases and J gave up 1 base, with 8 bases separating them. CDR1 is SGHRS and CDR2 is YFSETQ in the germline V gene. CDR3 sequence (DNA): TGCGCCAGCAGCTTGGTCGGACAGTCCTACGAGCAGTACTTC. This translates into CASSLVGQSYEQYF.

This chain links TRBV5-1 with TRBJ1-4; the match to TRBD1 covers 11 bases. Germline V gene data show CDR1 as SGHRS and CDR2 as YFSETQ. The ends lost 6 bases at V and 8 bases at J; junction bases unmatched: 6. The CDR3 is made up of 14 amino acids. The DNA of the CDR3 is TGCGCCAGCAACACCGGGACAGGGGGAGAAAAACTGTTTTTT. Its protein is CASNTGTGGEKLFF.